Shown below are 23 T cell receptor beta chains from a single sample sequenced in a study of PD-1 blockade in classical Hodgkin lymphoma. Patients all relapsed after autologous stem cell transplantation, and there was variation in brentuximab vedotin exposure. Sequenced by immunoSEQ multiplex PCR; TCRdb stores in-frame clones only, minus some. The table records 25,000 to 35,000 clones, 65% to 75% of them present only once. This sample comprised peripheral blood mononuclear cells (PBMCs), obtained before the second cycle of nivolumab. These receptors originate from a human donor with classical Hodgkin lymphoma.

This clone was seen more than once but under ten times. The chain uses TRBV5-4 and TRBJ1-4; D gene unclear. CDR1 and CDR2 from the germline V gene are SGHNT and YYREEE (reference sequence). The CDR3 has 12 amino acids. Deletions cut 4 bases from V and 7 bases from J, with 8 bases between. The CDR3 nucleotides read TGTGCCAGCAGCCTGCTGGGTGAAAAACTGTTTTTT. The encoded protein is CASSLLGEKLFF.

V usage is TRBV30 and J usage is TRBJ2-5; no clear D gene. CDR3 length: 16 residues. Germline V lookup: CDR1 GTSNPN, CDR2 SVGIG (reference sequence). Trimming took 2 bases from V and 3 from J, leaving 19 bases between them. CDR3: CAWSPPSPGYKETQYF. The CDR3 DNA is TGTGCCTGGAGTCCACCCTCTCCCGGTTATAAAGAGACCCAGTACTTC.

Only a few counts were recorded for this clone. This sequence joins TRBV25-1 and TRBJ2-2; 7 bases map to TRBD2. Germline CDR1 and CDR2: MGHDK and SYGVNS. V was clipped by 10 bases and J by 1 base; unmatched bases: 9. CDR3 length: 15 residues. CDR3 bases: TGTGCCACTCAGAGATCTAGCGGGAACACCGGGGAGCTGTTTTTT. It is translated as CATQRSSGNTGELFF.

This CDR3 is CASSMIPGYGYTF. In DNA, the CDR3 is TGTGCCAGTAGTATGATCCCGGGATATGGCTACACCTTC. The rearrangement uses TRBV19 and TRBJ1-2; D is uncertain. Per germline, CDR1 LNHDA and CDR2 SQIVND (reference sequence). This CDR3 has 13 amino acids. Trimming removed 3 bases at V and 5 bases at J, with 10 bases between.

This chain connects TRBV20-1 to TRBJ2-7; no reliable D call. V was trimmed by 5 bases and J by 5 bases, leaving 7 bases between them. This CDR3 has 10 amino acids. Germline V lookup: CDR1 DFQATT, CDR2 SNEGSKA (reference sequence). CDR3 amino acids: CSAAPHEQYF. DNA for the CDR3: TGCAGTGCTGCCCCTCACGAGCAGTACTTC.

CDR3 nucleotides: TGCGCCAGCAGCTTGGCCGATCCCTCAGATACGCAGTATTTT. Protein product: CASSLADPSDTQYF. The V call is TRBV5-1, the J call TRBJ2-3; D is unclear. The V gene's germline CDR1 is SGHRS and CDR2 YFSETQ. Trimming cost V 0 bases and J 4 bases, with 9 bases left between them. The CDR3 is 14 residues long.

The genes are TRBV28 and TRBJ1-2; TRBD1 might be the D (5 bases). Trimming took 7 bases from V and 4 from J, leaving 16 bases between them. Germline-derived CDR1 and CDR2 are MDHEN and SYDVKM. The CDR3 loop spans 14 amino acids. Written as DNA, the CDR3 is TGTGCCAGCACCTTCGGGGCTGGCAGCTATGGCTACACCTTC. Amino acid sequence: CASTFGAGSYGYTF.

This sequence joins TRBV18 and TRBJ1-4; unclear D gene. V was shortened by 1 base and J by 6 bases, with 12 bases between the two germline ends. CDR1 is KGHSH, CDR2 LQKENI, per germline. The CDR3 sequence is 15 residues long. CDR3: CASSPLEQSDEKLFF. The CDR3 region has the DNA TGTGCCAGCTCACCACTAGAACAGAGCGATGAAAAACTGTTTTTT.

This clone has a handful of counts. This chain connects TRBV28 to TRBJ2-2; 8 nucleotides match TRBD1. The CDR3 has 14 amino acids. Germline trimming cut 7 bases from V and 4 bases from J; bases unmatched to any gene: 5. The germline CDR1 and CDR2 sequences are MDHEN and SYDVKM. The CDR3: CASKRQGSTGELFF. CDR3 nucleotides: TGTGCCAGCAAACGACAGGGGAGCACCGGGGAGCTGTTTTTT.

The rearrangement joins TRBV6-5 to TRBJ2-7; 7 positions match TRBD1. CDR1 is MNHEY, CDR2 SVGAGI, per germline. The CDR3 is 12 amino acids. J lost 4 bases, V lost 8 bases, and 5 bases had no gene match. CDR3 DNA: TGTGCCAGCGGGGACAGTCTTTACGAGCAGTACTTC. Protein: CASGDSLYEQYF.

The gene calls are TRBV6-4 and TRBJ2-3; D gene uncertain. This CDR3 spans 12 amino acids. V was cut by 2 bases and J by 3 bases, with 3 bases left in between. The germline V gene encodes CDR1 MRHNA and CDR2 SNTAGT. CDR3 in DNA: TGTGCCAGCAGTGACCAGACAGATACGCAGTATTTT. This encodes CASSDQTDTQYF.

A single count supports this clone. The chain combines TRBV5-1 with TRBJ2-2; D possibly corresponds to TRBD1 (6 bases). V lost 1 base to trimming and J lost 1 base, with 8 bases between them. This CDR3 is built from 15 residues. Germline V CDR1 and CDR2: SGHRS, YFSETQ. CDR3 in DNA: TGCGCCAGCAGCTTGTTGGGACAGAACACCGGGGAGCTGTTTTTT. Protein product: CASSLLGQNTGELFF.

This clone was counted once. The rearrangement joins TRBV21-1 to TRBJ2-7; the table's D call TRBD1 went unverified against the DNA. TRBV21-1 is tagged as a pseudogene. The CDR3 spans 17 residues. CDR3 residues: CASSKVGTGGLAYEQYF. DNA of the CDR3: TGTGCCAGCAGCAAAGTGGGGACAGGGGGCCTTGCCTACGAGCAGTACTTC.

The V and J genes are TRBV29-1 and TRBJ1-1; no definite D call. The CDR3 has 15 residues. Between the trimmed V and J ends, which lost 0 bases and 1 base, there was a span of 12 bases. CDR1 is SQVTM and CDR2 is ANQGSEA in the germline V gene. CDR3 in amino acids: CSVEDFGFANTEAFF. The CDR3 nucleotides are TGCAGCGTTGAAGATTTCGGGTTTGCGAACACTGAAGCTTTCTTT.

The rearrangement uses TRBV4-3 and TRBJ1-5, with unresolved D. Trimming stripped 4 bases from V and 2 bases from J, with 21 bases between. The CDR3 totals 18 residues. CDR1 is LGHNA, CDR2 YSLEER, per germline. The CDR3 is CASSLSVSGYGGNQPQHF. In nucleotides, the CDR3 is TGCGCCAGCAGCCTAAGTGTGTCAGGTTACGGTGGCAATCAGCCCCAGCATTTT.

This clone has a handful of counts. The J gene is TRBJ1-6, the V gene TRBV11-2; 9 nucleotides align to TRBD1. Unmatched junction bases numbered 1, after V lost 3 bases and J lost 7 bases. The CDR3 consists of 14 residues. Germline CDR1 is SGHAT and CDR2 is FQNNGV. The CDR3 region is CASSLGTGNSPLHF. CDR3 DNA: TGTGCCAGCAGCTTGGGGACAGGGAATTCACCCCTCCACTTT.

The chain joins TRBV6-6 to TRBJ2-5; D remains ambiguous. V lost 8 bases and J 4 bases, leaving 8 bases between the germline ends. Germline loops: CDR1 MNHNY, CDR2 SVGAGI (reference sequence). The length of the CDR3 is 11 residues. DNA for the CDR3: TGTGCCAGCGCGGTAGGAGAGACCCAGTACTTC. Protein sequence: CASAVGETQYF.

CDR3 residues: CASTVGLAGTLSGANVLTF. The DNA of the CDR3 is TGTGCCAGCACCGTCGGACTAGCGGGAACCCTCTCTGGGGCCAACGTCCTGACTTTC. V gene TRBV2 combines with J gene TRBJ2-6; TRBD2 matches at 12 bases. J lost 0 bases, V lost 7 bases, and 10 bases had no gene match. The CDR3 consists of 19 residues. Germline CDR1 SNHLY, CDR2 FYNNEI. Full variable domain (missing parts from reference TRBV2 and TRBJ2-6): EPEVTQTPSHQVTQMGQEVILRCVPISNHLYFYWYRQILGQKVEFLVSFYNNEISEKSEIFDDQFSVERPDGSNFTLKIRSTKLEDSAMYFCASTVGLAGTLSGANVLTFGAGSRLTVL.

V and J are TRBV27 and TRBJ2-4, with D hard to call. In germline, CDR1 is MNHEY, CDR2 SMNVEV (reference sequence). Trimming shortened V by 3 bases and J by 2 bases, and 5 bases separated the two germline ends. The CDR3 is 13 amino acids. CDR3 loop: CASSLQPKNIQYF. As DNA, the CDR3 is TGTGCCAGCAGTTTGCAGCCCAAAAACATTCAGTACTTC.

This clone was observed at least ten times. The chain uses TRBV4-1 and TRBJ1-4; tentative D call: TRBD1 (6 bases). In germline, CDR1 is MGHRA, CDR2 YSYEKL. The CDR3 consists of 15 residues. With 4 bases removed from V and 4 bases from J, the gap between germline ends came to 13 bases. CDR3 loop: CASSLLDSNNEKLFF. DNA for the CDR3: TGCGCCAGCAGCCTTTTGGACAGCAATAATGAAAAACTGTTTTTT.

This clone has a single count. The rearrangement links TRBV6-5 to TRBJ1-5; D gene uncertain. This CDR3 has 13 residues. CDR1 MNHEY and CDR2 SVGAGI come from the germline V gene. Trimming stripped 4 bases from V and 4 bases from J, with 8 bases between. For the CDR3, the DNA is TGTGCCAGCAGTTCTACGGGGAATCAGCCCCAGCATTTT. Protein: CASSSTGNQPQHF.

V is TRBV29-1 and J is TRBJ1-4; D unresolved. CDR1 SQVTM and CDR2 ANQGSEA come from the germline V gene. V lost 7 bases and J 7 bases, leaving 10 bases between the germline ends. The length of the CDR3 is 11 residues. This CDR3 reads CSAIGPEKLFF. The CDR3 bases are TGCAGCGCAATCGGCCCTGAAAAACTGTTTTTT.

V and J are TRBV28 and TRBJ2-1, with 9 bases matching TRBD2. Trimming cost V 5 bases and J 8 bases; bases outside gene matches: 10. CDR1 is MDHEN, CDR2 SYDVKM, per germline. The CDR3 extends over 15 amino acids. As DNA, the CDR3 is TGTGCCAGCAGTCTACTCGGACTAGCGAGGGATGAGCAGTTCTTC. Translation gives CASSLLGLARDEQFF. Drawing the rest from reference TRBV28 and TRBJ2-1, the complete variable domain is DVKVTQSSRYLVKRTGEKVFLECVQDMDHENMFWYRQDPGLGLRLIYFSYDVKMKEKGDIPEGYSVSREKKERFSLILESASTNQTSMYLCASSLLGLARDEQFFGPGTRLTVL.